A single sample gave rise to the 25 T cell receptor beta chains below, sequenced in a study of blood T cell repertoires in COVID-19. The repertoire was sequenced with immunoSEQ multiplex PCR; TCRdb's copy has only in-frame clones and lacks some. The table has 300,000 to 350,000 clones, around 90% seen once. The sequencing sample was made of peripheral blood. Every receptor here comes from a woman aged 55 to 70 with COVID-19, enrolled during active disease.

The table lists this clone with a few counts. The genes are TRBV9 and TRBJ1-2; possible D gene TRBD1, 6 bases. The CDR3 totals 12 residues. Trimming shortened V by 6 bases and J by 8 bases, and 14 bases separated the two germline ends. Germline V gene lookup returns CDR1 SGDLS and CDR2 YYNGEE. The CDR3 is CASTRRGEGYTF. The CDR3 DNA reads TGTGCCAGCACCCGCAGGGGAGAAGGCTACACCTTC.

The count of this clone is one. This chain uses TRBV6-1 with TRBJ2-1, with 11 bases aligning to TRBD2. V lost 3 bases to trimming and J lost 3 bases; unmatched junction nucleotides: 4. CDR3 length equals 16 residues. CDR1 and CDR2 (germline): MNHNS, SASEGT. The CDR3 nucleotides read TGTGCCAGCAGTGAGATAGCGGGGGGGTTCTACAATGAGCAGTTCTTC. It codes for CASSEIAGGFYNEQFF.

The genes are TRBV19 and TRBJ1-2; a weak D match, TRBD1 (6 bases). Trimming shortened V by 1 base and J by 4 bases, and 13 bases separated the two germline ends. Germline CDR1 is LNHDA and CDR2 is SQIVND (reference sequence). The CDR3 loop spans 15 amino acids. In DNA, the CDR3 is TGTGCCAGTAGTATAGCTACAGGGAACCCCTATGGCTACACCTTC. Its translation: CASSIATGNPYGYTF.

This chain connects TRBV19 to TRBJ1-5; D not resolved. The germline V gene encodes CDR1 LNHDA and CDR2 SQIVND (reference sequence). With 5 bases removed from V and 5 bases from J, the gap between germline ends came to 7 bases. This CDR3 has 12 residues. The CDR3 reads CASSEGYQPQHF. In DNA, the CDR3 is TGTGCCAGTAGTGAGGGATATCAGCCCCAGCATTTT.

The rearrangement uses TRBV5-1 and TRBJ2-5, with 9 bases lining up with TRBD2. The germline V gene encodes CDR1 SGHRS and CDR2 YFSETQ. This CDR3 has 17 residues. With V trimmed by 3 bases and J by 4 bases, 13 bases remained unmatched. CDR3 DNA sequence: TGCGCCAGCAGCTCCTTTCTCTATGGCGGGGGGGGAGAGACCCAGTACTTC. It translates to CASSSFLYGGGGETQYF.

This chain uses TRBV28 with TRBJ2-7; D might be TRBD1 (6 bases). Germline CDR1 reads MDHEN; CDR2 reads SYDVKM. Trimming took off 4 bases at V and 3 bases at J, with 16 bases between the two ends. The CDR3 loop spans 15 amino acids. This chain's CDR3 is CASSSRDTVFYEQYF. CDR3 in DNA: TGTGCCAGCAGTTCCAGGGACACTGTATTCTACGAGCAGTACTTC.

The chain couples TRBV11-3 to TRBJ1-1; D ambiguous. This CDR3 region has 14 residues. Germline assignment: CDR1 SGHNT and CDR2 YENEEA. V was cut by 1 base and J by 6 bases, with 12 bases left in between. DNA for the CDR3: TGTGCCAGCAGCTTAGGTGGGGAGACGGCTGAAGCTTTCTTT. This codes for CASSLGGETAEAFF.

The rearrangement links TRBV5-1 to TRBJ2-1; the D gene is possibly TRBD2 (5 bases). This CDR3 region has 13 residues. CDR1 SGHRS and CDR2 YFSETQ come from the germline V gene. The V and J ends lost 4 bases and 4 bases respectively, with 9 bases between them. CDR3 nucleotide sequence: TGCGCCAGCAGCCGGGGTGAATACAATGAGCAGTTCTTC. It translates to CASSRGEYNEQFF.

The rearrangement links TRBV18 to TRBJ1-2; 10 nucleotides align to TRBD1. J gave up 1 base and V 0 bases, and 5 bases lay outside the gene matches. Germline-derived CDR1 and CDR2 are KGHSH and LQKENI. The CDR3 extends over 17 amino acids. The CDR3 sequence is CASSPPGTGVGNYGYTF. The CDR3 DNA is TGTGCCAGCTCACCACCGGGGACAGGGGTCGGTAACTATGGCTACACCTTC.

V usage is TRBV14 and J usage is TRBJ1-1; D is possibly TRBD1 (6 bases). This CDR3 has 14 residues. V was pared by 3 bases and J by 5 bases, with 13 bases between. Germline-derived CDR1 and CDR2 are SGHDN and FVKESK. The CDR3 is CASSQNRAVTEAFF. The CDR3 coding sequence is TGTGCCAGCAGCCAGAACAGGGCTGTGACTGAAGCTTTCTTT.

The gene calls are TRBV6-6 and TRBJ2-1; 9 nucleotides align to TRBD2. The length of the CDR3 is 16 residues. Germline CDR1 MNHNY, CDR2 SVGAGI (reference sequence). V lost 5 bases to trimming and J lost 2 bases; unmatched junction nucleotides: 7. The CDR3 DNA is TGTGCCAGCAGTCGAGGACTAGCGAAGGCCTACAATGAGCAGTTCTTC. Translating it yields CASSRGLAKAYNEQFF.

This clone has only a few counts. This chain joins TRBV15 and TRBJ2-5; 8 bases match TRBD1. Germline CDR1 is LNHNV and CDR2 is YYDKDF (reference sequence). The CDR3 is made up of 13 amino acids. Losses at the gene ends were 6 bases for V and 5 bases for J; bases not matched to a gene: 5. The CDR3 nucleotides read TGTGCCACCAGAAGGACAGGGCAGGAGACCCAGTACTTC. Residues: CATRRTGQETQYF.

This chain links TRBV19 with TRBJ1-2, with TRBD1 matching over 10 bases. The CDR3 totals 16 residues. Germline-derived CDR1 and CDR2 are LNHDA and SQIVND (reference sequence). The V gene end was trimmed by 1 base and the J gene end by 6 bases; junction bases not matched to a gene: 8. The CDR3 loop is CASSIVGTGVRNGYTF. The CDR3 DNA sequence: TGTGCCAGTAGTATAGTGGGGACAGGGGTTCGGAATGGCTACACCTTC.

The J gene is TRBJ1-2, the V gene TRBV19; 9 positions agree with TRBD1. The CDR3 loop spans 15 amino acids. With V trimmed by 1 base and J by 8 bases, 8 bases remained unmatched. Germline CDR1 is LNHDA and CDR2 is SQIVND (reference sequence). CDR3: CASSIAGDRGNGYTF. DNA of the CDR3: TGTGCCAGTAGTATAGCAGGCGACAGGGGGAACGGCTACACCTTC.

This chain uses TRBV7-2 with TRBJ1-5; TRBD1 might be the D (5 bases). Germline V gene lookup returns CDR1 SGHTA and CDR2 FQGNSA. Trimming took off 6 bases at V and 9 bases at J, with 21 bases between the two ends. This CDR3 spans 15 amino acids. The CDR3 nucleotides read TGTGCCAGCAGGAAAGAGGGCGGGGCGGAAGGGCCCCAGCATTTT. This encodes CASRKEGGAEGPQHF.

This sequence joins TRBV5-4 and TRBJ2-7, with 7 bases that match TRBD1. J gave up 1 base and V 4 bases, and 17 bases lay outside the gene matches. CDR1 is SGHNT, CDR2 YYREEE, per germline (reference sequence). The CDR3 runs 18 residues. CDR3 nucleotides: TGTGCCAGCAGCCCCCGCCGGGACAGCCAGTTTAGTTCCTACGAGCAGTACTTC. Residues: CASSPRRDSQFSSYEQYF.

V gene TRBV12-5 combines with J gene TRBJ2-3, with D uncertain. The CDR3 length is 15 residues. In germline, CDR1 is LGHNT, CDR2 FRNRAP. V was shortened by 6 bases and J by 0 bases, with 13 bases between the two germline ends. The CDR3 DNA reads as TGTGCTAGTGGCCCCGGTACAGCTAGCACAGATACGCAGTATTTT. Protein sequence: CASGPGTASTDTQYF.

The chain's CDR3 is CASSSLSGTAYQETQYF. DNA for the CDR3: TGTGCCAGCAGCTCCCTATCCGGGACAGCATACCAAGAGACCCAGTACTTC. The V gene is TRBV5-6, the J gene TRBJ2-5, with 7 bases matching TRBD1. The CDR3 loop spans 17 amino acids. Trimming cost V 3 bases and J 0 bases; bases outside gene matches: 11. Germline lookup yields CDR1 SGHDT and CDR2 YYEEEE.

This chain uses TRBV6-5 with TRBJ2-7; 9 bases align to TRBD1. The CDR3 has 15 amino acids. Trimming removed 5 bases from V and 4 bases from J; junction bases left unmatched: 9. Germline CDR1 is MNHEY and CDR2 is SVGAGI. In DNA form, the CDR3 reads TGTGCCAGCAGTCGAGACCCGGGACAGGGATACGAGCAGTACTTC. Translated, it gives CASSRDPGQGYEQYF.

The count of this clone is one. The chain joins TRBV11-3 to TRBJ1-1; D is uncertain. Germline assignment: CDR1 SGHNT and CDR2 YENEEA. The CDR3 has 13 amino acids. The V end was cut by 1 base, the J end by 8 bases, with 11 bases between. The CDR3 region is CASSLVGQAEAFF. The DNA for the CDR3 is TGTGCCAGCAGCTTAGTTGGGCAGGCCGAAGCTTTCTTT.

The chain uses TRBV7-3 and TRBJ1-2; possible D gene TRBD1, 5 bases. The CDR3 is 13 amino acids. From germline, CDR1 is SGHTA and CDR2 FQGTGA. Trimming shortened V by 3 bases and J by 3 bases, and 8 bases separated the two germline ends. CDR3 DNA: TGTGCCAGCAGCTTGGGGGGTCACTATGGCTACACCTTC. It yields the protein CASSLGGHYGYTF.

The chain uses TRBV30 and TRBJ2-1; no reliable D call. The CDR3 loop spans 11 amino acids. Germline assignment: CDR1 GTSNPN and CDR2 SVGIG (reference sequence). The V end lost 4 bases, the J end lost 5 bases, and 6 bases lay between the germline ends. The CDR3, as DNA: TGTGCCTGGACCTTCGACAATGAGCAGTTCTTC. Protein product: CAWTFDNEQFF.

The V gene is TRBV2, the J gene TRBJ2-7; 9 bases align to TRBD1. Losses at the gene ends were 6 bases for V and 0 bases for J; bases not matched to a gene: 3. The germline V gene encodes CDR1 SNHLY and CDR2 FYNNEI. CDR3 length: 14 amino acids. Here the CDR3 reads CASRGTGSSYEQYF. CDR3 nucleotide sequence: TGTGCCAGCAGGGGGACAGGGAGCTCCTACGAGCAGTACTTC.

The V call is TRBV6-5, the J call TRBJ1-5; D is unresolved. Between the trimmed V and J ends, which lost 9 bases and 2 bases, there was a span of 5 bases. The CDR3 loop spans 11 amino acids. Germline V gene data show CDR1 as MNHEY and CDR2 as SVGAGI. For the CDR3, the DNA is TGTGCCAGGGAGGGCAATCAGCCCCAGCATTTT. Encoded protein: CAREGNQPQHF.

The J gene is TRBJ2-1, the V gene TRBV15; D possibly corresponds to TRBD2 (6 bases). V was clipped by 0 bases and J by 9 bases, with 30 bases between them. The CDR3 consists of 20 residues. Per germline, CDR1 LNHNV and CDR2 YYDKDF (reference sequence). The CDR3 loop reads CATSRDLRDPQPRPRGEQFF. DNA for the CDR3: TGTGCCACCAGCAGAGATCTTCGGGACCCCCAACCCCGTCCGCGGGGTGAGCAGTTCTTC. Full variable domain (missing parts from reference TRBV15 and TRBJ2-1): DAMVIQNPRYQVTQFGKPVTLSCSQTLNHNVMYWYQQKSSQAPKLLFHYYDKDFNNEADTPDNFQSRRPNTSFCFLDIRSPGLGDTAMYLCATSRDLRDPQPRPRGEQFFGPGTRLTVL.